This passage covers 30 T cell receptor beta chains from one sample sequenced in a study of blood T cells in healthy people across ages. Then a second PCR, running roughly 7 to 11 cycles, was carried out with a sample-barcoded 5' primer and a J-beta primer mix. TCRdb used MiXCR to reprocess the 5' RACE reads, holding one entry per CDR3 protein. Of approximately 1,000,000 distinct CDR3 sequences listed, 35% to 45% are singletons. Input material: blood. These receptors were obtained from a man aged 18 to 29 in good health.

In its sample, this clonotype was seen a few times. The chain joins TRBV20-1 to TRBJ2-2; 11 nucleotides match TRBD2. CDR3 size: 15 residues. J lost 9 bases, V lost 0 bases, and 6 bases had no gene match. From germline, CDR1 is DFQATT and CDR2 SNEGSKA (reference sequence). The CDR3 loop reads CSARDFSGGAWELFF. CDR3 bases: TGCAGTGCTAGAGATTTTAGCGGGGGGGCGTGGGAGCTGTTTTTT.

The CDR3 here is CASSHSRDAFTGELFF. In DNA, the CDR3 is TGTGCCAGCAGTCATTCCCGAGACGCATTCACCGGGGAGCTGTTTTTT. The chain has TRBV6-2 or TRBV6-3 and TRBJ2-2; D is unclear. The CDR3 is 16 amino acids. The germline V gene encodes CDR1 MNHEY and CDR2 SVGEGT. V was trimmed by 5 bases and J by 4 bases, leaving 17 bases between them.

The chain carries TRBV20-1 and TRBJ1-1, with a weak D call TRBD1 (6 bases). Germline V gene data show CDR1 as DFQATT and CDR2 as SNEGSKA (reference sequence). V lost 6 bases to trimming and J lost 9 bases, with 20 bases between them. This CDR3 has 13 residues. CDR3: CSASNRAAVKAFF. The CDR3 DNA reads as TGCAGTGCCTCTAACAGGGCCGCAGTAAAAGCTTTCTTT.

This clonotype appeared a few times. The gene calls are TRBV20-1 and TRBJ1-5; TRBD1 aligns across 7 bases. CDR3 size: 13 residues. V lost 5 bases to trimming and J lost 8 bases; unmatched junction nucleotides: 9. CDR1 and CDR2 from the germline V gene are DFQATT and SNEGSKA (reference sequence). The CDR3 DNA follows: TGCAGTGCTCAGACCAGGGGGGTCAAGCCCCAGCATTTT. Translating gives CSAQTRGVKPQHF.

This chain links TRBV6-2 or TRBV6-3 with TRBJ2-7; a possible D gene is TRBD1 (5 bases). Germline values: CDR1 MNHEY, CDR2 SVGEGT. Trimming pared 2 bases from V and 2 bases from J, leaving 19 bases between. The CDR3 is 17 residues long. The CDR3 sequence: CASSYKGKEIRTYEQYF. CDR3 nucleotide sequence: TGTGCCAGCAGTTACAAGGGGAAGGAAATTCGGACCTACGAGCAGTACTTC.

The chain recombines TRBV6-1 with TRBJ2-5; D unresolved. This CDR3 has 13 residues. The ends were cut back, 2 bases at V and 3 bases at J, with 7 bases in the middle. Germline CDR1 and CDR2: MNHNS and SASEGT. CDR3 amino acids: CASSERPEETQYF. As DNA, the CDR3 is TGTGCCAGCAGTGAAAGGCCCGAAGAGACCCAGTACTTC.

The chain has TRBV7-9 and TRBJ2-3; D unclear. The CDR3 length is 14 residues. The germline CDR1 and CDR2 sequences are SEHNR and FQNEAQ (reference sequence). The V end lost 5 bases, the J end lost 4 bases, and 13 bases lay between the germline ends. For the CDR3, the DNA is TGTGCCAGCAGCCACCCCGAAGAGCCAGATACGCAGTATTTT. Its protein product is CASSHPEEPDTQYF.

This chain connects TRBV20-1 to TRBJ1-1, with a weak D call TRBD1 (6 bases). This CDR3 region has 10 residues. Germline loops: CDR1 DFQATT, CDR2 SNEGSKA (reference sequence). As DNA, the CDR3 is TGCAGAATAGGGGGGACTGAAGCTTTCTTT. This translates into CRIGGTEAFF.

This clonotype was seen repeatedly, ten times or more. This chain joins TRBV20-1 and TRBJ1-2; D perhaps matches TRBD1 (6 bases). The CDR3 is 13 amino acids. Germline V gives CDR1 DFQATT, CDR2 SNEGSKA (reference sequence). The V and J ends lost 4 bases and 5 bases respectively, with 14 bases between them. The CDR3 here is CSAISDSYYGYTF. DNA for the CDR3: TGCAGTGCTATCTCGGACAGCTATTATGGCTACACCTTC.

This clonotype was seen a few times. The CDR3 DNA reads as TGTGCCAGCAGCCCTATGGGAGGGGATGGCTACACCTTC. It encodes CASSPMGGDGYTF. The chain employs TRBV7-2 and TRBJ1-2; a possible D gene is TRBD1 (5 bases). Germline values: CDR1 SGHTA, CDR2 FQGNSA. The CDR3 sequence is 13 residues long. Trimming pared 5 bases from V and 6 bases from J, leaving 13 bases between.

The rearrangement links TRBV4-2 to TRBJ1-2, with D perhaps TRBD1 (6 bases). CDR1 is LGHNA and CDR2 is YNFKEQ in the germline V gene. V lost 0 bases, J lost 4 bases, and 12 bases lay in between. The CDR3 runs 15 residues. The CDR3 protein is CASSQETQGSYGYTF. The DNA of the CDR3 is TGTGCCAGCAGCCAAGAGACCCAGGGGTCCTATGGCTACACCTTC.

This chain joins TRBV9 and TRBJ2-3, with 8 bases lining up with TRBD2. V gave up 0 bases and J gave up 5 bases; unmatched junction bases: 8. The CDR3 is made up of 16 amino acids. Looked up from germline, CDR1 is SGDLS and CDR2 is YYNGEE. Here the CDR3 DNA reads TGTGCCAGCAGCGTAGGTACTAGCGGTCGAAAAGATACGCAGTATTTT. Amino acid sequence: CASSVGTSGRKDTQYF.

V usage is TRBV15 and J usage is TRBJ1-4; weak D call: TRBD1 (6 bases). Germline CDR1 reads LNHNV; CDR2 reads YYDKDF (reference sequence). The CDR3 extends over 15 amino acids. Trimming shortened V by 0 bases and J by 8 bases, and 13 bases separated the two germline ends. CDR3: CATSRDGGLNEKLFF. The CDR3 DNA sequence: TGTGCCACCAGCAGAGATGGGGGGCTAAACGAAAAACTGTTTTTT.

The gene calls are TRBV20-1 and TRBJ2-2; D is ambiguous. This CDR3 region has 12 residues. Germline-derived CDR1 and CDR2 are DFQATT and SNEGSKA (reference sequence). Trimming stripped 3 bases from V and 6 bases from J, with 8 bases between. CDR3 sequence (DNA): TGCAGTGCTAGTCCTTTTTCCGGGGAGCTGTTTTTT. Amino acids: CSASPFSGELFF.

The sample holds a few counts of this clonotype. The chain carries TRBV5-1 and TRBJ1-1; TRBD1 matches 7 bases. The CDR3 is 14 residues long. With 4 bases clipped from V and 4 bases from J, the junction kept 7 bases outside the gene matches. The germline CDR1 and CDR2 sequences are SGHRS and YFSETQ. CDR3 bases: TGCGCCAGCAGCGGCGGGACAGAGGGCACTGAAGCTTTCTTT. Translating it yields CASSGGTEGTEAFF.

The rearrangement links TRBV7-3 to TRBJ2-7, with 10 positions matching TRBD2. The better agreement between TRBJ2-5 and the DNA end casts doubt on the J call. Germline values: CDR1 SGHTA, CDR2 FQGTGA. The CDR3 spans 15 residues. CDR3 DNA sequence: TGTGCCAGCAGCCCCGGACTAGCGGCCCAAGAGACCCAGTACTTC. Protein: CASSPGLAAQETQYF.

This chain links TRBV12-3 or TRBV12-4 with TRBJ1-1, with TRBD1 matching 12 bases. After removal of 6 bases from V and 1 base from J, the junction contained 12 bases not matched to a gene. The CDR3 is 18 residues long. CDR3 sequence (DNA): TGTGCCAGCAGATACATCGGGACAGGGGGCTTGGGGAACACTGAAGCTTTCTTT. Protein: CASRYIGTGGLGNTEAFF.

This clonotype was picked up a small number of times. As DNA, the CDR3 is TGTGCCAGCAGCAGTAGGATTAGCGGGGGCACAGATACGCAGTATTTT. Encoded protein: CASSSRISGGTDTQYF. The J gene is TRBJ2-3, the V gene TRBV9; the match to TRBD2 covers 8 bases. The germline CDR1 and CDR2 sequences are SGDLS and YYNGEE. V shed 4 bases, J shed 1 base, and the junction held 8 bases outside the gene matches. The CDR3 is made up of 16 amino acids.

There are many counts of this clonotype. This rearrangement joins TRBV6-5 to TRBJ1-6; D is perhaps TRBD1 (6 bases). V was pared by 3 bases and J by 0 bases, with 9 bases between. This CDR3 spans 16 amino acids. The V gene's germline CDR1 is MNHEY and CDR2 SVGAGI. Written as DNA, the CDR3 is TGTGCCAGCAGTTATGACAGGAGCTCCTATAATTCACCCCTCCACTTT. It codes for CASSYDRSSYNSPLHF.

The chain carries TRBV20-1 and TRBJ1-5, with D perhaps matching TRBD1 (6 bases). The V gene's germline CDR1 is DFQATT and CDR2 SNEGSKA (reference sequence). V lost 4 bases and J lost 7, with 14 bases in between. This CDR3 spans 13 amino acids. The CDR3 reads CSAKQGDGQPQHF. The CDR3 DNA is TGCAGTGCTAAACAGGGAGATGGACAGCCCCAGCATTTT.

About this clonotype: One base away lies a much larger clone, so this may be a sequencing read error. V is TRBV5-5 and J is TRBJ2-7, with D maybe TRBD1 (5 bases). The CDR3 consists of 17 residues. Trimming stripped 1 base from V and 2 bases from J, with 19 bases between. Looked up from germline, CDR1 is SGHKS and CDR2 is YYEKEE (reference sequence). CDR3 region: CASSLLGQDTYPYEQYF. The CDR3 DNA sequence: TGTGCCAGCAGCTTGCTCGGTCAGGACACCTATCCCTACGAGCAGTACTTC.

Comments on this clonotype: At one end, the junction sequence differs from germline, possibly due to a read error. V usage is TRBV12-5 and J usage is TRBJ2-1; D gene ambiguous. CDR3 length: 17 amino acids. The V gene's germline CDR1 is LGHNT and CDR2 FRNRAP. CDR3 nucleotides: TGTGCTAGTGGCCTCGCCCGCCAGCATGACCGAATCCATGAGCAGGTCTTC. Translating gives CASGLARQHDRIHEQVF.

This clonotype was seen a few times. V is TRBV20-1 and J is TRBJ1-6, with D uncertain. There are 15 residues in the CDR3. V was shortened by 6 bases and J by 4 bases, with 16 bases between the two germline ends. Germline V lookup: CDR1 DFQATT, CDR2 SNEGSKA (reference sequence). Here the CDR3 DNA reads TGCAGTGCCTGGAGGGCCCTAGATTATAATTCACCCCTCCACTTT. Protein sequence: CSAWRALDYNSPLHF.

The CDR3 nucleotides are TGTGCCAGCAGCACTTGGGGCCAGAGAGAGACCCAGTACTTC. Translated: CASSTWGQRETQYF. The chain links TRBV3-1 to TRBJ2-5; tentatively, D is TRBD1 (5 bases). CDR1 is LGHDT and CDR2 is YNNKEL in the germline V gene (reference sequence). The CDR3 is made up of 14 amino acids. The V gene lost 5 bases and the J gene lost 4 bases, with 14 bases spanning the gap.

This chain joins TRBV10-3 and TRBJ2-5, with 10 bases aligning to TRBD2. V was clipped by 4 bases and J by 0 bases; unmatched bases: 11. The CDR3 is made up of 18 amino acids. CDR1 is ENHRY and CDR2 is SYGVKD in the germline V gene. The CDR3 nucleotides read TGTGCCATCAGTGGGGGCTCTAGCGGGGGCAAGTACCAAGAGACCCAGTACTTC. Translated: CAISGGSSGGKYQETQYF.

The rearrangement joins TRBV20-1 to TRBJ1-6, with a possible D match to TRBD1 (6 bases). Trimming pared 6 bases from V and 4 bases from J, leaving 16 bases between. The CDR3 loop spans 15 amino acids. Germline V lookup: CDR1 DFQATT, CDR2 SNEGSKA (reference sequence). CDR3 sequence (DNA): TGCAGTGCGGGGCCCGGGGGCCAATATAATTCACCCCTCCACTTT. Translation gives CSAGPGGQYNSPLHF.

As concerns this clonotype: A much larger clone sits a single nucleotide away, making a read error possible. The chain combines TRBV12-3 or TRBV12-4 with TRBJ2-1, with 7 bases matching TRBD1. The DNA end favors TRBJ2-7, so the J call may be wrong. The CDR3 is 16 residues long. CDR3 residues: CASSLVQGSSYNEQYF. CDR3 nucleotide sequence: TGTGCCAGCAGTTTAGTACAGGGGAGCTCCTACAATGAGCAGTACTTC.

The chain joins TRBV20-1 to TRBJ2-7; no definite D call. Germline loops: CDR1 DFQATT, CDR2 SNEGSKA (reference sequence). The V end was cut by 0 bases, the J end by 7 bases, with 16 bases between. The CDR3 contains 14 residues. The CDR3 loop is CSARDSVGVREQYF. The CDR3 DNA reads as TGCAGTGCTAGAGATTCCGTAGGAGTACGGGAGCAGTACTTC.

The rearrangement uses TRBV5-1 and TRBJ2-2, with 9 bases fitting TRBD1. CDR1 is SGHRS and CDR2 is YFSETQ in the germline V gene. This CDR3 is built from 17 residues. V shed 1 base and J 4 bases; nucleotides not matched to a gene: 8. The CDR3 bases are TGCGCCAGCAGCTTGTTGACCTGGGACAGGGCCACCGGGGAGCTGTTTTTT. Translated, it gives CASSLLTWDRATGELFF.

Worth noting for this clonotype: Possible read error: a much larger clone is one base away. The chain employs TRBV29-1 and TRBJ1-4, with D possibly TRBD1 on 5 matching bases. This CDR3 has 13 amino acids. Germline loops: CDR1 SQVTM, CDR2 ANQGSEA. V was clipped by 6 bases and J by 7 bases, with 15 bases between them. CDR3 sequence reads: CSVQQDYGEKLFF. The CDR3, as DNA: TGCAGCGTGCAACAGGACTACGGTGAAAAACTGTTTTTT.